The 22 T cell receptor beta chains below come from one sample, sequenced in a study of regulatory T cells in long-lasting Graves disease. Through Arm-PCR of CDR3 regions and iRepertoire HTBI primers, TCR beta libraries were built. TCRdb re-called the multiplex PCR reads with MiXCR, one entry per CDR3 protein. The table has around 230,000 distinct CDR3 sequences, around 20% seen once. Documented time point: newly diagnosed GD, antithyroid drugs for less than 3 months. Researchers made the TCR library from RNA that was extracted from PBMCs. The sample consisted of peripheral blood mononuclear cells (PBMCs), taken at new diagnosis, from a patient treated with antithyroid drugs. Source of these receptors: a female donor with Graves disease.

This clonotype was observed a few times. It is likely a read error, because the conserved phenylalanine at the end of the CDR3 is missing. The J gene is TRBJ2-2, the V gene TRBV24-1, with D uncertain. V was trimmed by 6 bases and J by 6 bases, leaving 7 bases between them. Germline-derived CDR1 and CDR2 are KGHDR and SFDVKD. This CDR3 is 12 amino acids long. Written as DNA, the CDR3 is TGTGCCACCAGTAACGAGGCCGGGGAGCTGTTTTCT. This sequence encodes CATSNEAGELFS.

In its sample, this clonotype was seen many times. The chain couples TRBV30 to TRBJ1-4; 9 bases are a match to TRBD1. The CDR3 runs to 15 residues. Germline V lookup: CDR1 GTSNPN, CDR2 SVGIG (reference sequence). Trimming at V came to 2 bases and at J to 8 bases, leaving 9 bases not matched to a gene. The CDR3 bases are TGTGCCTGGAGTCACCCGGGACAGGGCGAGGAAAAACTGTTTTTT. Amino acids: CAWSHPGQGEEKLFF. The full variable domain, with the rest looked up from reference TRBV30 and TRBJ1-4, is SQTIHQWPATLVQPVGSPLSLECTVEGTSNPNLYWYRQAAGRGLQLLFYSVGIGQISSEVPQNLSASRPQDRQFILSSKKLLLSDSGFYLCAWSHPGQGEEKLFFGSGTQLSVL.

This clonotype was counted many times. The chain is built from TRBV11-3 and TRBJ2-5; no clear D. CDR3 length: 14 residues. Germline values: CDR1 SGHNT, CDR2 YENEEA. V lost 5 bases and J lost 4, with 14 bases in between. The CDR3 bases are TGTGCCAGCAGCCCCGACGGATCGTCAGAGACCCAGTACTTC. Amino acids: CASSPDGSSETQYF. Looking up the rest from reference TRBV11-3 and TRBJ2-5 gives the full variable domain: EAGVVQSPRYKIIEKKQPVAFWCNPISGHNTLYWYLQNLGQGPELLIRYENEEAVDDSQLPKDRFSAERLKGVDSTLKIQPAELGDSAVYLCASSPDGSSETQYFGPGTRLLVL.

This clonotype was counted ten times or more. The chain couples TRBV10-3 to TRBJ2-3; 7 bases agree with TRBD1. The CDR3 length is 14 residues. J lost 2 bases, V lost 6 bases, and 5 bases had no gene match. Germline assignment: CDR1 ENHRY and CDR2 SYGVKD. CDR3 bases: TGTGCCATCAGAGACAGGGAAGTCACAGATACGCAGTATTTT. Residues: CAIRDREVTDTQYF.

This clonotype was picked up many times. The V call is TRBV9, the J call TRBJ2-5; 9 bases agree with TRBD2. The CDR3 loop spans 15 amino acids. J was trimmed by 5 bases and V by 0 bases; bases with no gene match: 5. From germline, CDR1 is SGDLS and CDR2 YYNGEE. CDR3 DNA: TGTGCCAGCAGCGTAGGGAGAGCGGGAGGTGAGACCCAGTACTTC. It yields the protein CASSVGRAGGETQYF.

At least ten counts were recorded for this clonotype. CDR3 bases: TGTGCCAGCAGTGAAGCTTGGGGCACTGAAGCTTTCTTT. It translates to CASSEAWGTEAFF. This chain joins TRBV6-1 and TRBJ1-1; D is unclear. CDR1 MNHNS and CDR2 SASEGT come from the germline V gene. CDR3 size: 13 residues. Trimming removed 0 bases at V and 4 bases at J, with 6 bases between.

This clonotype occurred a few times. The rearrangement links TRBV24-1 to TRBJ2-1; 7 positions match TRBD2. The CDR3 contains 16 residues. The V gene end was trimmed by 4 bases and the J gene end by 0 bases; junction bases not matched to a gene: 5. Germline V lookup: CDR1 KGHDR, CDR2 SFDVKD. This chain's CDR3 is CATSETTSASYNEQFF. CDR3 in DNA: TGTGCCACCAGTGAGACCACTAGCGCCTCCTACAATGAGCAGTTCTTC.

This clonotype was recorded at least ten times. V is TRBV6-1 and J is TRBJ2-7, with 10 bases identical to TRBD2. The CDR3 loop spans 16 amino acids. The germline V gene encodes CDR1 MNHNS and CDR2 SASEGT. V shed 6 bases and J 0 bases; nucleotides not matched to a gene: 8. The CDR3 spells CASSRSGTSASYEQYF. CDR3 nucleotides: TGTGCCAGCAGCAGATCCGGGACTAGCGCCTCCTACGAGCAGTACTTC.

This clonotype was detected many times. The chain recombines TRBV7-2 with TRBJ2-4; a weak D match, TRBD2 (6 bases). V was shortened by 5 bases and J by 5 bases, with 7 bases between the two germline ends. In germline, CDR1 is SGHTA, CDR2 FQGNSA. CDR3 length: 12 amino acids. CDR3 sequence (DNA): TGTGCCAGCAGCCCGGGAGAAAACATTCAGTACTTC. This gives the protein CASSPGENIQYF.

The chain is built from TRBV6-1 and TRBJ1-3; D unresolved. The ends were cut back, 5 bases at V and 4 bases at J, with 9 bases in the middle. Per germline, CDR1 MNHNS and CDR2 SASEGT. The CDR3 is 13 amino acids. In DNA, the CDR3 is TGTGCCAGCAGTCGACAAGCCGGAAACACCATATATTTT. This codes for CASSRQAGNTIYF.

This clonotype was counted ten times or more. The chain joins TRBV2 to TRBJ2-3, with a tentative D call TRBD2 (6 bases). Germline values: CDR1 SNHLY, CDR2 FYNNEI. CDR3 length: 14 residues. V was shortened by 7 bases and J by 0 bases, with 11 bases between the two germline ends. CDR3 bases: TGTGCCAGCAATTTGCGGGAAAGCACAGATACGCAGTATTTT. Amino acid sequence: CASNLRESTDTQYF.

The CDR3 DNA is TGTGCCACCGCCCTAGCGGGAGATTATACGCAGTATTTT. This sequence encodes CATALAGDYTQYF. The chain uses TRBV24-1 and TRBJ2-3; 10 nucleotides match TRBD2. CDR1 and CDR2 from the germline V gene are KGHDR and SFDVKD. V gave up 9 bases and J gave up 7 bases; unmatched junction bases: 6. The CDR3 length is 13 residues.

Comments on this clonotype: Given a much more abundant clone one base away, this may be a read error. The chain links TRBV6-5 to TRBJ2-7; D is possibly TRBD1 (6 bases). The CDR3 is made up of 14 amino acids. The germline gives CDR1 MNHEY, CDR2 SVGAGI. The CDR3 reads CVSSYRDISYEQYF. CDR3 nucleotides: TGTGTCAGCAGTTACCGGGACATCTCCTACGAGCAGTACTTC.

This clonotype was recorded once. This rearrangement joins TRBV6-1 to TRBJ2-2, with D unclear. The germline V and J ends were trimmed by 7 bases and 1 base, with 7 bases remaining between them. Looked up from germline, CDR1 is MNHNS and CDR2 is SASEGT. The CDR3 loop spans 13 amino acids. As DNA, the CDR3 is TGTGCCAGCATAGAGGTGAACACCGGGGAGCTGTTTTTT. Its translation is CASIEVNTGELFF.

The table lists this clonotype with many counts. The genes are TRBV18 and TRBJ2-1, with 9 bases aligning to TRBD2. This CDR3 comprises 20 residues. The V gene's germline CDR1 is KGHSH and CDR2 LQKENI. V trimming: 2 bases; J trimming: 0 bases; junction bases outside the gene matches: 14. The CDR3 region has the DNA TGTGCCAGCTCACCAGCGTTTCTAGCGGGACCTGTAAGCTCCTACAATGAGCAGTTCTTC. Translation: CASSPAFLAGPVSSYNEQFF.

This chain connects TRBV2 to TRBJ1-4; D is ambiguous. The CDR3 has 14 residues. From germline, CDR1 is SNHLY and CDR2 FYNNEI. V lost 7 bases and J 4 bases, leaving 13 bases between the germline ends. The CDR3 sequence: CASTTRTNNEKLFF. The CDR3 coding sequence is TGTGCCAGCACTACCCGGACGAATAATGAAAAACTGTTTTTT.

Only a few counts were recorded for this clonotype. One junction end disagrees with the germline gene, perhaps due to a read error. The chain is built from TRBV7-6 and TRBJ2-4; D unclear. Germline CDR1 SGHVS, CDR2 FNYEAQ. The CDR3 is 18 residues long. CDR3 protein: CASSLEGTDWHSQNIQYF. The CDR3 bases are TGTGCTAGCAGCTTAGAAGGCACCGATTGGCATTCCCAAAACATTCAGTACTTC.

The CDR3 region is CASSFDIAPPGNEQFF. The CDR3 DNA follows: TGTGCCAGCAGCTTCGATATAGCCCCACCGGGAAATGAGCAGTTCTTC. This chain connects TRBV11-2 to TRBJ2-1; a weak D match, TRBD2 (5 bases). The length of the CDR3 is 16 residues. Germline V gene sequence: CDR1 SGHAT, CDR2 FQNNGV. V was clipped by 3 bases and J by 7 bases, with 19 bases between them.

This clonotype has at least ten counts. The chain combines TRBV11-1 with TRBJ2-1; 9 bases are a match to TRBD2. The germline V gene encodes CDR1 SGHAT and CDR2 FQDESV (reference sequence). The CDR3 has 14 amino acids. After removal of 3 bases from V and 8 bases from J, the junction contained 5 bases not matched to a gene. The CDR3 nucleotides read TGTGCCAGCAGCTTGAGACTAGCGGTCGATGAGCAGTTCTTC. It yields the protein CASSLRLAVDEQFF.

This clonotype was seen many times. The chain combines TRBV2 with TRBJ1-3; 7 positions match TRBD1. Unmatched junction bases numbered 12, after V lost 6 bases and J lost 1 base. Germline V CDR1 and CDR2: SNHLY, FYNNEI. This CDR3 region has 17 residues. The DNA for the CDR3 is TGTGCCAGCAGAGGAGGACAGGTTGTGGCTTCTGGAAACACCATATATTTT. Encoded protein: CASRGGQVVASGNTIYF. Full variable domain (remainder filled in from reference TRBV2 and TRBJ1-3): EPEVTQTPSHQVTQMGQEVILRCVPISNHLYFYWYRQILGQKVEFLVSFYNNEISEKSEIFDDQFSVERPDGSNFTLKIRSTKLEDSAMYFCASRGGQVVASGNTIYFGEGSWLTVV.

The genes are TRBV7-8 and TRBJ2-7, with TRBD2 matching over 8 bases. The V and J ends lost 4 bases and 0 bases, in that order; junction bases with no gene match: 5. The CDR3 is 15 residues long. CDR1 SGHVS and CDR2 FQNEAQ come from the germline V gene. CDR3 bases: TGTGCCAGCAGCTCCTTTAGCGGGGACTCCTACGAGCAGTACTTC. As protein: CASSSFSGDSYEQYF.

J is TRBJ2-1 and V is TRBV3-1; D may be TRBD2 (6 bases). The germline V gene has CDR1 LGHDT and CDR2 YNNKEL (reference sequence). This CDR3 region has 15 residues. Trimming pared 5 bases from V and 0 bases from J, leaving 11 bases between. CDR3 residues: CASSGAGLSYNEQFF. The CDR3 DNA follows: TGTGCCAGCAGCGGAGCGGGCCTCTCCTACAATGAGCAGTTCTTC.